These 28 T cell receptor beta chains share one sample of origin, sequenced in a study of T cell changes during pregnancy in multiple sclerosis. TCRdb's table, derived via immunoSEQ multiplex PCR, lists solely in-frame clones and lacks some. The sample lists tens of thousands of clones; 80% to 90% were seen once. The specimen comprised CD4+ T cells from peripheral blood mononuclear cells, sampled in the first trimester of pregnancy. These receptors were collected from a female donor in good health, enrolled as a control in a pregnancy study.

The chain uses TRBV14 and TRBJ1-1, with a tentative D call TRBD1 (6 bases). V gave up 4 bases and J gave up 3 bases, with 12 bases separating them. Germline loops: CDR1 SGHDN, CDR2 FVKESK. The CDR3 covers 14 residues. DNA of the CDR3: TGTGCCAGCAGCCTTACAGGGACGGACACTGAAGCTTTCTTT. Encoded protein: CASSLTGTDTEAFF.

This clone was detected a few times. The V call is TRBV20-1, the J call TRBJ1-1, with D perhaps TRBD1 (6 bases). The CDR3 consists of 11 residues. Germline CDR1 DFQATT, CDR2 SNEGSKA (reference sequence). Trimming shortened V by 3 bases and J by 7 bases, and 9 bases separated the two germline ends. CDR3 protein: CSASAQGEAFF. CDR3 nucleotides: TGCAGTGCTAGCGCACAGGGTGAAGCTTTCTTT.

The chain employs TRBV11-3 and TRBJ2-1; D perhaps matches TRBD2 (6 bases). The germline V gene has CDR1 SGHNT and CDR2 YENEEA. The CDR3 contains 16 residues. V was shortened by 1 base and J by 4 bases, with 14 bases between the two germline ends. The CDR3 DNA reads TGTGCCAGCAGCTTAGGGGGGATAGGAGGGTACAATGAGCAGTTCTTC. The encoded protein is CASSLGGIGGYNEQFF. The variable domain in full, completed from reference TRBV11-3 and TRBJ2-1, reads EAGVVQSPRYKIIEKKQPVAFWCNPISGHNTLYWYLQNLGQGPELLIRYENEEAVDDSQLPKDRFSAERLKGVDSTLKIQPAELGDSAVYLCASSLGGIGGYNEQFFGPGTRLTVL.

This clone was observed once. The chain has TRBV7-2 and TRBJ2-1, with D uncertain. Germline V gene lookup returns CDR1 SGHTA and CDR2 FQGNSA. Trimming cost V 2 bases and J 8 bases, with 4 bases left between them. The CDR3 loop spans 11 amino acids. CDR3 nucleotides: TGTGCCAGCAGCTTAAGCTATGAGCAGTTCTTC. It encodes CASSLSYEQFF.

The table lists this clone with a few counts. The rearrangement links TRBV20-1 to TRBJ1-2; D remains ambiguous. Germline CDR1 and CDR2: DFQATT and SNEGSKA (reference sequence). This CDR3 contains 10 residues. Deletions cut 5 bases from V and 4 bases from J, with 5 bases between. The CDR3 sequence is CSALAYGYTF. The CDR3 nucleotides are TGCAGTGCTTTGGCCTATGGCTACACCTTC.

This clone appeared a single time. CDR3: CASSPRQGALDIQYF. The CDR3 DNA is TGTGCCAGCAGCCCAAGACAGGGGGCATTGGACATTCAGTACTTC. The chain couples TRBV11-3 to TRBJ2-4; 10 bases fit TRBD1. The CDR3 has 15 amino acids. Germline trimming cut 5 bases from V and 8 bases from J; bases unmatched to any gene: 9. CDR1 and CDR2 from the germline V gene are SGHNT and YENEEA. The whole variable domain, filled in from reference TRBV11-3 and TRBJ2-4, reads EAGVVQSPRYKIIEKKQPVAFWCNPISGHNTLYWYLQNLGQGPELLIRYENEEAVDDSQLPKDRFSAERLKGVDSTLKIQPAELGDSAVYLCASSPRQGALDIQYFGAGTRLSVL.

In nucleotides, the CDR3 is TGTGCCAGCAGCTTTGCAGGGATTTATAGCAATCAGCCCCAGCATTTT. Translation: CASSFAGIYSNQPQHF. The chain recombines TRBV5-6 with TRBJ1-5; a weak D match, TRBD1 (5 bases). In germline, CDR1 is SGHDT, CDR2 YYEEEE. CDR3 size: 16 residues. The V gene lost 2 bases and the J gene lost 0 bases, with 12 bases spanning the gap. The whole variable domain, filled in from reference TRBV5-6 and TRBJ1-5, reads DAGVTQSPTHLIKTRGQQVTLRCSPKSGHDTVSWYQQALGQGPQFIFQYYEEEERQRGNFPDRFSGHQFPNYSSELNVNALLLGDSALYLCASSFAGIYSNQPQHFGDGTRLSIL.

This chain links TRBV30 with TRBJ2-1; the D gene is possibly TRBD2 (5 bases). The CDR3 loop spans 12 amino acids. Germline V lookup: CDR1 GTSNPN, CDR2 SVGIG (reference sequence). Trimming cost V 8 bases and J 4 bases, with 12 bases left between them. The CDR3: CAGRTGYNEQFF. For the CDR3, the DNA is TGTGCCGGACGGACTGGATACAATGAGCAGTTCTTC.

The rearrangement joins TRBV7-6 to TRBJ1-5; D is perhaps TRBD1 (6 bases). The V and J ends lost 5 bases and 2 bases respectively, with 10 bases between them. The CDR3 is 14 residues long. In germline, CDR1 is SGHVS, CDR2 FNYEAQ. CDR3 nucleotide sequence: TGTGCCAGCAGCAATGGGGGCGGCAATCAGCCCCAGCATTTT. Translated, it gives CASSNGGGNQPQHF. Full variable domain (rest looked up from reference TRBV7-6 and TRBJ1-5): GAGVSQSPRYKVTKRGQDVALRCDPISGHVSLYWYRQALGQGPEFLTYFNYEAQQDKSGLPNDRFSAERPEGSISTLTIQRTEQRDSAMYRCASSNGGGNQPQHFGDGTRLSIL.

The chain combines TRBV30 with TRBJ1-2, with D possibly TRBD1 on 5 matching bases. V lost 7 bases, J lost 4 bases, and 10 bases lay in between. Germline assignment: CDR1 GTSNPN and CDR2 SVGIG (reference sequence). This CDR3 spans 11 amino acids. This CDR3 reads CAYGHLYGYTF. The CDR3 bases are TGTGCCTATGGACACCTCTATGGCTACACCTTC.

The chain couples TRBV18 to TRBJ2-5; 13 bases are a match to TRBD2. This CDR3 spans 18 amino acids. The junction had 8 bases not matched to a gene; V was cut back by 4 bases and J by 0 bases. CDR1 is KGHSH, CDR2 LQKENI, per germline. CDR3 region: CASSLGTSGAPYQETQYF. CDR3 in DNA: TGTGCCAGCTCACTCGGGACTAGCGGGGCCCCCTACCAAGAGACCCAGTACTTC.

This chain uses TRBV4-3 with TRBJ2-7; 12 bases agree with TRBD2. Per germline, CDR1 LGHNA and CDR2 YSLEER. This CDR3 has 15 amino acids. The V gene end was trimmed by 0 bases and the J gene end by 4 bases; junction bases not matched to a gene: 1. This CDR3 is CASSQDLAGGYEQYF. The CDR3 DNA sequence: TGCGCCAGCAGCCAAGATCTAGCGGGGGGGTACGAGCAGTACTTC.

This chain links TRBV28 with TRBJ2-5; no definite D call. V was clipped by 4 bases and J by 2 bases, with 11 bases between them. CDR1 and CDR2 (germline): MDHEN, SYDVKM. The CDR3 extends over 14 amino acids. The CDR3 here is CASSSSLGQETQYF. The CDR3 DNA reads TGTGCCAGCAGTTCATCCCTCGGGCAAGAGACCCAGTACTTC.

The chain combines TRBV5-8 with TRBJ2-7; D is perhaps TRBD2 (5 bases). CDR1 and CDR2 (germline): SGHTS, YDEGEE. This CDR3 has 15 amino acids. V gave up 4 bases and J gave up 3 bases, with 17 bases separating them. This CDR3 reads CASSLGPEGSYEQYF. CDR3 coding DNA: TGTGCCAGCAGCCTCGGGCCCGAGGGAAGCTACGAGCAGTACTTC. The full variable domain, completed using reference TRBV5-8 and TRBJ2-7, is EAGVTQSPTHLIKTRGQQATLRCSPISGHTSVYWYQQALGLGLQFLLWYDEGEERNRGNFPPRFSGRQFPNYSSELNVNALELEDSALYLCASSLGPEGSYEQYFGPGTRLTVT.

This chain connects TRBV5-1 to TRBJ2-2; D is perhaps TRBD1 (6 bases). Germline lookup yields CDR1 SGHRS and CDR2 YFSETQ. V was pared by 3 bases and J by 1 base, with 10 bases between. The CDR3 runs 15 residues. The CDR3 region is CASSSDSWNTGELFF. CDR3 nucleotides: TGCGCCAGCAGCTCGGACAGTTGGAACACCGGGGAGCTGTTTTTT.

The chain is built from TRBV11-2 and TRBJ2-5, with D perhaps matching TRBD2 (5 bases). The CDR3 covers 13 residues. The germline CDR1 and CDR2 sequences are SGHAT and FQNNGV. V was shortened by 5 bases and J by 4 bases, with 11 bases between the two germline ends. CDR3 in amino acids: CASSRERVETQYF. In nucleotides, the CDR3 is TGTGCCAGCAGCCGCGAGAGGGTAGAGACCCAGTACTTC. Full variable domain (rest looked up from reference TRBV11-2 and TRBJ2-5): EAGVAQSPRYKIIEKRQSVAFWCNPISGHATLYWYQQILGQGPKLLIQFQNNGVVDDSQLPKDRFSAERLKGVDSTLKIQPAKLEDSAVYLCASSRERVETQYFGPGTRLLVL.

The chain uses TRBV18 and TRBJ2-7; TRBD2 aligns across 9 bases. CDR3 length equals 16 residues. After removal of 0 bases from V and 2 bases from J, the junction contained 5 bases not matched to a gene. Germline V CDR1 and CDR2: KGHSH, LQKENI. In nucleotides, the CDR3 is TGTGCCAGCTCACCACCAGGTCTAGCGGGGACCTACGAGCAGTACTTC. This sequence encodes CASSPPGLAGTYEQYF.

This chain connects TRBV6-1 to TRBJ2-5, with 15 bases lining up with TRBD2. The V gene end was trimmed by 4 bases and the J gene end by 5 bases; junction bases not matched to a gene: 2. Germline V gives CDR1 MNHNS, CDR2 SASEGT. The CDR3 spans 15 residues. CDR3 sequence: CASSGTSGGAETQYF. The CDR3 coding sequence is TGTGCCAGCAGTGGGACTAGCGGGGGGGCCGAGACCCAGTACTTC.

This clone was detected a few times. V and J are TRBV27 and TRBJ1-4; 9 bases are a match to TRBD1. J lost 11 bases, V lost 4 bases, and 8 bases had no gene match. The CDR3 runs 14 residues. Germline V gene lookup returns CDR1 MNHEY and CDR2 SMNVEV (reference sequence). The CDR3 DNA follows: TGTGCCAGCAGTTCGGGACAGGGATATGTGAAACTGTTTTTT. Amino acid sequence: CASSSGQGYVKLFF. Looking up the rest from reference TRBV27 and TRBJ1-4 gives the full variable domain: EAQVTQNPRYLITVTGKKLTVTCSQNMNHEYMSWYRQDPGLGLRQIYYSMNVEVTDKGDVPEGYKVSRKEKRNFPLILESPSPNQTSLYFCASSSGQGYVKLFFGSGTQLSVL.

This chain uses TRBV30 with TRBJ2-3; perhaps TRBD1 as D (5 bases). The CDR3 extends over 13 amino acids. The V gene's germline CDR1 is GTSNPN and CDR2 SVGIG (reference sequence). V was shortened by 4 bases and J by 2 bases, with 10 bases between the two germline ends. CDR3 sequence (DNA): TGTGCCTGGATCGACAGTTTCACAGATACGCAGTATTTT. Amino acid sequence: CAWIDSFTDTQYF. The whole variable domain, filled in from reference TRBV30 and TRBJ2-3, reads SQTIHQWPATLVQPVGSPLSLECTVEGTSNPNLYWYRQAAGRGLQLLFYSVGIGQISSEVPQNLSASRPQDRQFILSSKKLLLSDSGFYLCAWIDSFTDTQYFGPGTRLTVL.

The chain has TRBV6-1 and TRBJ2-5, with 9 positions matching TRBD2. Per germline, CDR1 MNHNS and CDR2 SASEGT. The CDR3 is 15 amino acids. V was clipped by 7 bases and J by 5 bases; unmatched bases: 11. CDR3 loop: CASTPAGLAGETQYF. The CDR3 bases are TGTGCCAGCACCCCAGCGGGACTAGCAGGCGAGACCCAGTACTTC.

This clone has more than one count but fewer than ten. This chain joins TRBV7-2 and TRBJ1-5; weak D call: TRBD1 (5 bases). Germline loops: CDR1 SGHTA, CDR2 FQGNSA. The CDR3 spans 15 residues. The V end lost 2 bases, the J end lost 0 bases, and 8 bases lay between the germline ends. The CDR3 DNA reads as TGTGCCAGCAGCTTATGGGGCGGTAGCAATCAGCCCCAGCATTTT. Its protein is CASSLWGGSNQPQHF.

This sequence joins TRBV7-2 and TRBJ1-1; possibly TRBD1 for D (6 bases). The V end lost 5 bases, the J end lost 8 bases, and 15 bases lay between the germline ends. Germline CDR1 is SGHTA and CDR2 is FQGNSA. This CDR3 contains 13 residues. CDR3 region: CASSRLRGWEAFF. DNA for the CDR3: TGTGCCAGCAGCCGGCTCAGGGGCTGGGAAGCTTTCTTT. Together with reference TRBV7-2 and TRBJ1-1, the CDR3 gives the full variable domain: GAGVSQSPSNKVTEKGKDVELRCDPISGHTALYWYRQSLGQGLEFLIYFQGNSAPDKSGLPSDRFSAERTGGSVSTLTIQRTQQEDSAVYLCASSRLRGWEAFFGQGTRLTVV.

This sequence joins TRBV18 and TRBJ2-3; D unclear. The CDR3 covers 13 residues. The ends were cut back, 6 bases at V and 0 bases at J, with 7 bases in the middle. In germline, CDR1 is KGHSH, CDR2 LQKENI. CDR3 residues: CASSPTSTDTQYF. CDR3 nucleotide sequence: TGTGCCAGCTCGCCCACTAGCACAGATACGCAGTATTTT.

The rearrangement joins TRBV11-3 to TRBJ2-5; perhaps TRBD1 as D (7 bases). The CDR3 extends over 14 amino acids. V was pared by 4 bases and J by 2 bases, with 11 bases between. The germline gives CDR1 SGHNT, CDR2 YENEEA. CDR3: CASSSGGNQETQYF. DNA for the CDR3: TGTGCCAGCAGCTCAGGGGGGAATCAAGAGACCCAGTACTTC.

The gene calls are TRBV4-1 and TRBJ2-1; 9 nucleotides line up with TRBD1. The germline V gene has CDR1 MGHRA and CDR2 YSYEKL. There are 17 residues in the CDR3. The V gene end was trimmed by 0 bases and the J gene end by 6 bases; junction bases not matched to a gene: 9. The CDR3 reads CASSQDLPDRGTNEQFF. CDR3 bases: TGCGCCAGCAGCCAAGATCTTCCGGACAGGGGCACCAATGAGCAGTTCTTC.

The chain has TRBV18 and TRBJ2-5; 8 bases line up with TRBD2. With the DNA end fitting TRBJ2-7 better, the J assignment may be wrong. This CDR3 region has 15 residues. CDR1 is KGHSH and CDR2 is LQKENI in the germline V gene. CDR3 coding DNA: TGTGCCAGCTCACCTCGCAGCGGGGGATACTACGAGCAGTACTTC. Amino acid sequence: CASSPRSGGYYEQYF.

This rearrangement joins TRBV7-3 to TRBJ1-1, with 8 bases fitting TRBD1. This CDR3 has 16 residues. After removal of 2 bases from V and 4 bases from J, the junction contained 9 bases not matched to a gene. Per the germline V gene, CDR1 is SGHTA and CDR2 is FQGTGA. CDR3 in amino acids: CASSLRPGQGSTEAFF. The CDR3 DNA is TGTGCCAGCAGCTTACGACCCGGACAGGGTTCCACTGAAGCTTTCTTT.